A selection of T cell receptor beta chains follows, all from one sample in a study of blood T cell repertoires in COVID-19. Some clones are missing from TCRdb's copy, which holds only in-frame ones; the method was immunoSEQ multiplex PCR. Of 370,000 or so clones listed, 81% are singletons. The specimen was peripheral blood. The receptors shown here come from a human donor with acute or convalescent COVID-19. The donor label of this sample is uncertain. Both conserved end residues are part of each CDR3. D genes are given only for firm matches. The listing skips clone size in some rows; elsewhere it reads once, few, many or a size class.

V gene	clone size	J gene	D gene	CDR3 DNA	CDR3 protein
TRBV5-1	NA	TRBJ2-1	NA	TGCGCCAGCAGCCCCCCGATTCGACAGAATGAGCAGTTCTTC	CASSPPIRQNEQFF
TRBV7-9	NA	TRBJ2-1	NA	TGTGCCAGCAGCTTATTCGGTTACAATGAGCAGTTCTTC	CASSLFGYNEQFF
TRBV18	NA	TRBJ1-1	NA	TGTGCCAGCTCAGCGACAACTCAGGGGAGTGACACTGAAGCTTTCTTT	CASSATTQGSDTEAFF
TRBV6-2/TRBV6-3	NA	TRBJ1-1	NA	TGTGCCAGCAGTTACTCGACTCATCAGCGGAACACTGAAGCTTTCTTT	CASSYSTHQRNTEAFF
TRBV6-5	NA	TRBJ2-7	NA	TGTGCCAGCAGTCAGTCCTGGGCCTCCTACGAGCAGTACTTC	CASSQSWASYEQYF
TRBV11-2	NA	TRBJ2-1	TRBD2	TGTGCCAGCAGCCCCACTAGCGGGGTTATCTATGAGCAGTTCTTC	CASSPTSGVIYEQFF
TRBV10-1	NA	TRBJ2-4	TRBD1	TGCGCCAGCAGTGAGTCGAGACAGGGAAAAAACATTCAGTACTTC	CASSESRQGKNIQYF
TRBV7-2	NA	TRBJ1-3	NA	TGTGCCAGCAGCAGTCCCTTAGAGGCAGGGGCAAACACCATATATTTT	CASSSPLEAGANTIYF
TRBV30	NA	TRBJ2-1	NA	TGTGCCTGGAGTCGGGAGTGGAATGAGCAGTTCTTC	CAWSREWNEQFF
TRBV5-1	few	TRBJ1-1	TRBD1	TGCGCCAGCAGCGGCCAGGGGGCGCGCACTGAAGCTTTCTTT	CASSGQGARTEAFF
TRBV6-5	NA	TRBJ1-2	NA	TGTGCCAGCAGTTACGAGGGTGGAGGCGGCTACACCTTC	CASSYEGGGGYTF
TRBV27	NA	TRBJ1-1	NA	TGTGCCAGCAGAGTACAGGGTAACACTGAAGCTTTCTTT	CASRVQGNTEAFF
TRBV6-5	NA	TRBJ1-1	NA	TGTGCCAGCAATCAGGGCCGTGGAGCTTTCTTT	CASNQGRGAFF
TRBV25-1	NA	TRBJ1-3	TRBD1	TGTGCCAGCAGTGCTGGGACAGCCTATGGAAACACCATATATTTT	CASSAGTAYGNTIYF
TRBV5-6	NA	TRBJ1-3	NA	TGTGCCAGCAGCTTGGGTGACACAGCTGGAAACACCATATATTTT	CASSLGDTAGNTIYF
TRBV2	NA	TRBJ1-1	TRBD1	TGTGCCAGCAGTGAAAGGGGGCGTGGGACTGAAGCTTTCTTT	CASSERGRGTEAFF
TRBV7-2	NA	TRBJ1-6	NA	TGTGCCAGCAGCTTAGATGCCATCCGGCGGTCACCCCTCCACTTT	CASSLDAIRRSPLHF
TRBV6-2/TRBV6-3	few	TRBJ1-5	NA	TGTGCCAGCAGCCGGACATCTAGCAATCAGCCCCAGCATTTT	CASSRTSSNQPQHF
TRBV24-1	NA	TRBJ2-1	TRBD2	TGTGCCACCAGTGGTGCGGGGGGTTGGTACAATGAGCAGTTCTTC	CATSGAGGWYNEQFF
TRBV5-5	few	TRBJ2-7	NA	TGTGCCAGCAGCCCAGGACAGTTAGACTCCTACGAGCAGTACTTC	CASSPGQLDSYEQYF
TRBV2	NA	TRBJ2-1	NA	TGTGCCAGCTCGGGTTCACGCAGCTCCTACAATGAGCAGTTCTTC	CASSGSRSSYNEQFF
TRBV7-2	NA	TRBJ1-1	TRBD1	TGTGCCAGCAGCTGGGACAGGGGGGACGGCACTGAAGCTTTCTTT	CASSWDRGDGTEAFF
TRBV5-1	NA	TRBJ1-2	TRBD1	TGCGCCAGCAGCTGGGGGACAGGGGCCCTGGATGGCTATGGCTACACCTTC	CASSWGTGALDGYGYTF
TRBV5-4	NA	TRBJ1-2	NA	TGTGCCAGCAGCTCTTTAACTGCCGCTAACTATGGCTACACCTTC	CASSSLTAANYGYTF
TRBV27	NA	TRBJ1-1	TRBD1	TGTGCCAGCAGCCTGAGTCGACGTCCCAGACAGGGGAACACTGAAGCTTTCTTT	CASSLSRRPRQGNTEAFF
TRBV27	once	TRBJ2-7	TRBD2	TGTGCCAGCAGTTCCGCGAATGGACTAGCGGGCAACTCCTACGAGCAGTACTTC	CASSSANGLAGNSYEQYF
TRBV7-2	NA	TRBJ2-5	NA	TGTGCCAGCAGCTCATCTACTAGGCGTGGAGAGACCCAGTACTTC	CASSSSTRRGETQYF
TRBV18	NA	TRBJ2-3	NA	TGTGCCAGCTTTCTGAGCACAGATACGCAGTATTTT	CASFLSTDTQYF
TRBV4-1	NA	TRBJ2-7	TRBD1	TGCGCCAGCAGCCAGGCCGGGACAGGCAAGCAGTACTTC	CASSQAGTGKQYF
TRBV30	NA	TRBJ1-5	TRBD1	TGTGCCTGGAGTGGCCGACAGGGGGGAAGCAATCAGCCCCAGCATTTT	CAWSGRQGGSNQPQHF
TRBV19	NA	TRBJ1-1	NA	TGTGCCAGTAGTAGCCCGCGGCTGGGGCTTAAGGTTTTCGACACTGAAGCTTTCTTT	CASSSPRLGLKVFDTEAFF
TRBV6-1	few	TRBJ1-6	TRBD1	TGTGCCAGCAGTGAACTCGACAGGGGTAATTCACCCCTCCACTTT	CASSELDRGNSPLHF
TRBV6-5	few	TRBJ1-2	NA	TGTGCCAGCAGGGTGAACCTGGAGGGCTACACCTTC	CASRVNLEGYTF
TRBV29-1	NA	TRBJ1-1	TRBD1	TGCAGCGCGAAGGACAGGGCGAACACTGAAGCTTTCTTT	CSAKDRANTEAFF
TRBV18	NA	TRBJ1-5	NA	TGTGCCAGCTCACCAAACAGATATAGCAATCAGCCCCAGCATTTT	CASSPNRYSNQPQHF
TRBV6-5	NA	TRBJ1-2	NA	TGTGCCAGCAGTCCTAGGTGGTCGGCCCATTATGGCTACACCTTC	CASSPRWSAHYGYTF
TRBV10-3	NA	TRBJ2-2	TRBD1	TGTGCCATCAGTTCACAGGGGGGCACCGGGGAGCTGTTTTTT	CAISSQGGTGELFF
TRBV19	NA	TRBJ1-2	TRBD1	TGTGCCAGTAGTATAAGGCTTGGGGAACGACAGGGCGTTGGGGGCTACACCTTC	CASSIRLGERQGVGGYTF
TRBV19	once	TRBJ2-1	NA	TGTGCCAGTCTCCCGGGGGGCTCATACAATGAGCAGTTCTTC	CASLPGGSYNEQFF
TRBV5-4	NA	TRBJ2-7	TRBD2	TGTGCCAGCAGCTTAGGACTAGGGTCCTACGAGCAGTACTTC	CASSLGLGSYEQYF
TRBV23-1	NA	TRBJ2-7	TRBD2	TGCGCCAGCAGTCAAACTAGCGGGAGCGCATACGAGCAGTACTTC	CASSQTSGSAYEQYF
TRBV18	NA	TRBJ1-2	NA	TGTGCCAGCTCACCGGGAGGGGACTATGGCTACACCTTC	CASSPGGDYGYTF
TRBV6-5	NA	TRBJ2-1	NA	TGTGCCAGCAGGAGACTAGTAGGGGACAATGAGCAGTTCTTC	CASRRLVGDNEQFF
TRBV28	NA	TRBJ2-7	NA	TGTGCCAGCAGTCAATCGGTCGAGCAGTACTTC	CASSQSVEQYF
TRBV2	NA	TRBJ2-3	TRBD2	TGTGCCAGCAGTGTGGGGGGGAGCACAGATACGCAGTATTTT	CASSVGGSTDTQYF
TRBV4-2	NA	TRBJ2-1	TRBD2	TGTGCCAGCAGCCGCCCAGCGGGGAGCTCCTACAATGAGCAGTTCTTC	CASSRPAGSSYNEQFF
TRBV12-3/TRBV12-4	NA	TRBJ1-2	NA	TGTGCCAGCAGTTTTCTAGGGGCGCTTGGCTACACCTTC	CASSFLGALGYTF
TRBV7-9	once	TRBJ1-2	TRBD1	TGTGCCAGCAGCGAACGGGACAGGGTTAACTATGGCTACACCTTC	CASSERDRVNYGYTF
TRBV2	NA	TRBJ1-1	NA	TGTGCCAGCAGTGAATCAGGTAGGACTGAAGCTTTCTTT	CASSESGRTEAFF
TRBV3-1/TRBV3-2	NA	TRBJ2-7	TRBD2	TGTGCCAGCAGCCGACTAGCGGGAGATAACGAGCAGTACTTC	CASSRLAGDNEQYF
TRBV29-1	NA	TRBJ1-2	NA	TGCAGCGTTGAGAAGACTTCTGCAAGGGGCTACACCTTC	CSVEKTSARGYTF
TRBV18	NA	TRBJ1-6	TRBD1	TGTGCCAGCTCAGCACAGGGGTTGACTTCACCCCTCCACTTT	CASSAQGLTSPLHF
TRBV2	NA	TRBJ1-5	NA	TGTGCCAGCAGTGGACAGGTAGCTAATCAGCCCCAGCATTTT	CASSGQVANQPQHF
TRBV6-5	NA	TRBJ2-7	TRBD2	TGTGCCAGCGCTGTAGCGGGAGAAGGCGCCTACGAGCAGTACTTC	CASAVAGEGAYEQYF
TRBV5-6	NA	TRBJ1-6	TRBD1	TGTGCCAGCAGCCGTAGGGACAGCGCTTCACCCCTCCACTTT	CASSRRDSASPLHF
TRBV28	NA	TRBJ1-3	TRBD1	TGTGCCAGCAGTACCCCCGGGACAGGGAGAAACACCATATATTTT	CASSTPGTGRNTIYF
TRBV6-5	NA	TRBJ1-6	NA	TGTGCCAGCACCGCTGGGGGGGGGAATTCACCCCTCCACTTT	CASTAGGGNSPLHF
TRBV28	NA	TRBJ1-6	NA	TGTGCCAGCAATTCGGGGGGACCCCTCCACTTT	CASNSGGPLHF
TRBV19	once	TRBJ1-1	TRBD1	TGTGCCAGTAGTATCGAGGGGGCAGGGTGGGGATCGAACACTGAAGCTTTCTTT	CASSIEGAGWGSNTEAFF
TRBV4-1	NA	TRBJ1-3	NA	TGCGCCAGCAGCCGCCTCGAGGCCGAACAGGGAAGACTAAACACCATATATTTT	CASSRLEAEQGRLNTIYF